This T cell receptor beta chain was recovered during a study of identical twins. Broader study findings: Shared out-of-frame alpha sequences (those common to twins) showed excess low generation probability.

V lost 5 bases and J 6 bases, leaving 8 bases between the germline ends. The CDR3 extends over 11 amino acids. Germline V lookup: CDR1 MNHEY, CDR2 SVGEGT. Healthy Caucasians supplied all donations. This clonotype showed up many times. The antigen remains undetermined. cDNA molecules carried unique molecular identifiers, and template switching added a universal primer site. TCRdb analysed the 5' RACE reads with MiXCR anew, one entry per CDR3 protein. The table has over 250,000 distinct CDR3 sequences, roughly 9% seen once; the top ten hold about 7.1%. Another study also made use of these data, one on yellow fever vaccine responses in identical twins. That report adds: On the reported evidence, twins' vaccine T cell responses seemed partly convergent and partly personalized.

The sequenced sample consisted of CD8+ T cells sorted from blood. The genes are TRBV6-2 or TRBV6-3 and TRBJ2-7; D remains ambiguous. This clonotype was obtained from a woman under 30 in good health. The CDR3 here is CASSLALEQYF. CDR3 nucleotides: TGTGCCAGCAGTCTTGCTCTCGAGCAGTACTTC.